One and the same sample provided the 11 T cell receptor beta chains below, sequenced in a study of T cell responses to AZD1222 COVID-19 vaccine. Data came from immunoSEQ multiplex PCR; TCRdb stores just in-frame clones and leaves some out. Among about 130,000 clones listed, roughly 94% were seen once. The specimen comprised peripheral blood, sampled on day 0 of AZD1222 vaccination. The receptors here all came from an adult in good health.

The J gene is TRBJ1-5, the V gene TRBV19, with D possibly matching TRBD1 (5 bases). V was shortened by 3 bases and J by 3 bases, with 9 bases between the two germline ends. CDR1 is LNHDA and CDR2 is SQIVND in the germline V gene (reference sequence). This CDR3 spans 14 amino acids. The CDR3 nucleotides are TGTGCCAGTAGTATTCAGGGTTACAATCAGCCCCAGCATTTT. Protein: CASSIQGYNQPQHF.

The chain combines TRBV18 with TRBJ1-1; D is unclear. Germline lookup yields CDR1 KGHSH and CDR2 LQKENI. Trimming left V 4 bases short and J 1 base short, with 13 bases between. This CDR3 contains 15 residues. The DNA of the CDR3 is TGTGCCAGCTCACGCGTGGCGTTGGAGAACACTGAAGCTTTCTTT. Its protein is CASSRVALENTEAFF.

This chain joins TRBV19 and TRBJ2-4; D gene ambiguous. V lost 4 bases, J lost 0 bases, and 16 bases lay in between. This CDR3 is built from 17 residues. From germline, CDR1 is LNHDA and CDR2 SQIVND (reference sequence). This CDR3 reads CASSSGAVELAKNIQYF. CDR3 nucleotide sequence: TGTGCCAGTAGTAGCGGAGCCGTTGAGCTAGCCAAAAACATTCAGTACTTC.

The chain links TRBV2 to TRBJ1-2; possibly TRBD1 for D (5 bases). Trimming shortened V by 3 bases and J by 8 bases, and 13 bases separated the two germline ends. Germline CDR1 is SNHLY and CDR2 is FYNNEI. The CDR3 spans 13 residues. CDR3 in amino acids: CASSEERGEGYTF. The CDR3, as DNA: TGTGCCAGCAGTGAGGAAAGGGGTGAAGGCTACACCTTC.

The chain has TRBV12-3 or TRBV12-4 and TRBJ1-2; D unclear. There are 11 residues in the CDR3. Deletions cut 2 bases from V and 5 bases from J, with 3 bases between. The CDR3 bases are TGTGCCAGCAGTTTACTTTATGGCTACACCTTC. Protein sequence: CASSLLYGYTF.

J is TRBJ2-1 and V is TRBV11-1, with 12 bases lining up with TRBD2. CDR3 size: 15 residues. From germline, CDR1 is SGHAT and CDR2 FQDESV (reference sequence). The trim removed 5 bases at V and 5 bases at J, leaving 4 bases unmatched. The CDR3 coding sequence is TGTGCCAGCAGCACTCGGACTAGCGGGAACAATGAGCAGTTCTTC. This sequence encodes CASSTRTSGNNEQFF.

The V gene is TRBV7-7, the J gene TRBJ2-3; 11 bases align to TRBD2. The CDR3 totals 15 residues. After removal of 5 bases from V and 2 bases from J, the junction contained 3 bases not matched to a gene. Looked up from germline, CDR1 is SSHAT and CDR2 is FNYEAQ (reference sequence). CDR3 DNA: TGTGCCAGCAGCAAGGGACTAGCGGACACAGATACGCAGTATTTT. It yields the protein CASSKGLADTDTQYF.

The V and J genes are TRBV6-6 and TRBJ2-7; 13 bases fit TRBD2. The CDR3 is 14 amino acids. The germline V gene has CDR1 MNHNY and CDR2 SVGAGI (reference sequence). V gave up 5 bases and J gave up 4 bases; unmatched junction bases: 2. The CDR3 region is CASSLTSGGYEQYF. In nucleotides, the CDR3 is TGTGCCAGCAGTCTGACTAGCGGGGGGTACGAGCAGTACTTC.

The rearrangement joins TRBV4-1 to TRBJ2-7, with D hard to call. The CDR3 contains 13 residues. Germline CDR1 MGHRA, CDR2 YSYEKL. V dropped 0 bases and J dropped 3 bases, with 6 bases sitting between them. The CDR3 DNA follows: TGCGCCAGCAGCCAAGAAGCAGGCTACGAGCAGTACTTC. It encodes CASSQEAGYEQYF.

As DNA, the CDR3 is TGTGCCAGCAGCTCGTCAGGCCCACCCGTTGGAGAGACCCAGTACTTC. The encoded protein is CASSSSGPPVGETQYF. The V call is TRBV5-6, the J call TRBJ2-5; no definite D call. CDR1 and CDR2 (germline): SGHDT, YYEEEE. The CDR3 is made up of 16 amino acids. V was pared by 3 bases and J by 4 bases, with 19 bases between.

CDR3 residues: CASSPYTSTDTQYF. DNA for the CDR3: TGTGCCAGCAGCCCATACACTAGCACAGATACGCAGTATTTT. This chain joins TRBV5-4 and TRBJ2-3; the D is unclear. CDR1 is SGHNT and CDR2 is YYREEE in the germline V gene (reference sequence). Trimming took 4 bases from V and 0 from J, leaving 9 bases between them. The CDR3 spans 14 residues.